The 2 T cell receptor beta chains in this list originate from one sample, sequenced in a study of PD-L1 blockade in urothelial cancer. Time point specified: pretreatment peripheral blood. The assay was immunoSEQ multiplex PCR, and TCRdb's table has in-frame clones only and misses some. This sample has roughly 50,000 clones, with roughly 89% found just once. The sequencing here drew on PBMCs, taken around atezolizumab (anti-PD-L1) treatment. The receptors stem from a woman aged 55 to 70 with urothelial cancer.

The chain combines TRBV6-5 with TRBJ2-7, with D hard to call. CDR3 length equals 11 residues. Germline-derived CDR1 and CDR2 are MNHEY and SVGAGI. Trimming took 2 bases from V and 9 from J, leaving 8 bases between them. The CDR3 is CASSYMGLQYF. The CDR3 region has the DNA TGTGCCAGCAGTTACATGGGCTTGCAGTACTTC.

This chain uses TRBV14 with TRBJ1-1; no firm D call. CDR1 SGHDN and CDR2 FVKESK come from the germline V gene. The CDR3 extends over 15 amino acids. Trimming removed 6 bases at V and 4 bases at J, with 18 bases between. Here the CDR3 DNA reads TGTGCCAGCAGTCCCCTCGGGGAGGATGGCACTGAAGCTTTCTTT. The encoded protein is CASSPLGEDGTEAFF.